This T cell receptor (beta chain) stems from a study of T cell changes during pregnancy in multiple sclerosis. Some clones are missing from TCRdb's copy, which holds only in-frame ones; the method was immunoSEQ multiplex PCR. Here the sample spans more than 60,000 clones, roughly nine tenths being singletons. This clone was counted once. CDR3 size: 14 residues. Germline V CDR1 and CDR2: SGDLS, YYNGEE. V gave up 3 bases and J gave up 3 bases; unmatched junction bases: 2. The material was peripheral blood, obtained before pregnancy. The source is a female donor with multiple sclerosis, enrolled in a pregnancy study. This rearrangement joins TRBV9 to TRBJ1-4; TRBD1 aligns across 7 bases. The CDR3 is CASSAGTANEKLFF. The CDR3 bases are TGTGCCAGCAGCGCCGGGACAGCTAATGAAAAACTGTTTTTT.